This T cell receptor beta chain originates from a study of T cells after yellow fever vaccination. Study results and caveats: A large majority of primary-vaccination clones showed up again after the booster (approximately 96% CD4, around 85% CD8).

5'RACE template switching produced TCR cDNA carrying a universal primer site and UMIs. TCRdb passed the 5' RACE reads through MiXCR, listing each CDR3 protein once. This table holds a few hundred thousand distinct CDR3 sequences, roughly 3.5% found once. CDR3 length equals 13 residues. CDR1 SQVTM and CDR2 ANQGSEA come from the germline V gene. J gave up 5 bases and V 6 bases, and 5 bases lay outside the gene matches. This clonotype was recorded a few times. As yet, its antigen is unknown. The sample here was PBMCs, taken on the day of the yellow fever booster vaccination. The sequence derives from a man between 18 and 29 years old who received the YFV17D yellow fever vaccine. The chain is built from TRBV29-1 and TRBJ2-5; 11 bases fit TRBD1. The CDR3 loop reads CSVGTGGWETQYF. For the CDR3, the DNA is TGCAGCGTCGGGACAGGGGGTTGGGAGACCCAGTACTTC. Looking up the rest from reference TRBV29-1 and TRBJ2-5 gives the full variable domain: SAVISQKPSRDICQRGTSLTIQCQVDSQVTMMFWYRQQPGQSLTLIATANQGSEATYESGFVIDKFPISRPNLTFSTLTVSNMSPEDSSIYLCSVGTGGWETQYFGPGTRLLVL.